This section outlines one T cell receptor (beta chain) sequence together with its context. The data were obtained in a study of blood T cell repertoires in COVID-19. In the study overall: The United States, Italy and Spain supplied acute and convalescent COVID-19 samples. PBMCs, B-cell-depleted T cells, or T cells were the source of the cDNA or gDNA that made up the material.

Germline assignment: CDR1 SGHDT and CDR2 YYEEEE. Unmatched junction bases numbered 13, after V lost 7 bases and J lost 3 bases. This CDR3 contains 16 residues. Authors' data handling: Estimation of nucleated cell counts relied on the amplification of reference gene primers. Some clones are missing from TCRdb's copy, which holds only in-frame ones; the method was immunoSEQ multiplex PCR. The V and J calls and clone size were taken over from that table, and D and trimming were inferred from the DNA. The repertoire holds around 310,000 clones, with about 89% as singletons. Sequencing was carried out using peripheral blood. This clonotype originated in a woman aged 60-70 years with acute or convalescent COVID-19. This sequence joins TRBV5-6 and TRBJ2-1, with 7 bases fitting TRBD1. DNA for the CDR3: TGTGCCAGCGGCGAAGGGTTAAGACAGGGCTACAATGAGCAGTTCTTC. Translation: CASGEGLRQGYNEQFF. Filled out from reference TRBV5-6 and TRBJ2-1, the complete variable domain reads DAGVTQSPTHLIKTRGQQVTLRCSPKSGHDTVSWYQQALGQGPQFIFQYYEEEERQRGNFPDRFSGHQFPNYSSELNVNALLLGDSALYLCASGEGLRQGYNEQFFGPGTRLTVL.